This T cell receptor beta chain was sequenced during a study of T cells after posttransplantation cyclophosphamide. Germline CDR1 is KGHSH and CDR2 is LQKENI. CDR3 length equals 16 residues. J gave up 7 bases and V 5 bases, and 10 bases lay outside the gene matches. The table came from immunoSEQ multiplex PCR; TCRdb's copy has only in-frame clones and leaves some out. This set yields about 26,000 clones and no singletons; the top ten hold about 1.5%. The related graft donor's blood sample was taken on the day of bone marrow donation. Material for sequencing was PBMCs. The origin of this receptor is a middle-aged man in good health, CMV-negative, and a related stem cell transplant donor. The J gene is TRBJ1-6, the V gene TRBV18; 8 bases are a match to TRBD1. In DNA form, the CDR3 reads TGTGCCAGCTCAAGCGTATCAGGGGGCGCGAATTCACCCCTCCACTTT. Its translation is CASSSVSGGANSPLHF.